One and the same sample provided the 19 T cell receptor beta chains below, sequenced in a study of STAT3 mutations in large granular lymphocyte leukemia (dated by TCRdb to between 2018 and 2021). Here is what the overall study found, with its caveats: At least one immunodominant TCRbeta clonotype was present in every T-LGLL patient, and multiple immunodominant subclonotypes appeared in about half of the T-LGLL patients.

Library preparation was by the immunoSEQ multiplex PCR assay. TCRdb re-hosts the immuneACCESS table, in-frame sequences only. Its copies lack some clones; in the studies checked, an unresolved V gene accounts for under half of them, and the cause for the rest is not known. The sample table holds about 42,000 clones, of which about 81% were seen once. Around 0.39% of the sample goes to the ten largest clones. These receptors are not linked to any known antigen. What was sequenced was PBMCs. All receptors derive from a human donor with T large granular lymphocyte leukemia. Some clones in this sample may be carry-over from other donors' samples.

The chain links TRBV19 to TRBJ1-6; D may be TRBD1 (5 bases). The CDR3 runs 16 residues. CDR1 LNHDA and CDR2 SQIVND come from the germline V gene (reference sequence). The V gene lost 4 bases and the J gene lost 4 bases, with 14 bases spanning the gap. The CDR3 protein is CASSNGRTPYNSPLHF. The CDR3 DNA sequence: TGTGCCAGTAGTAATGGTCGGACACCTTATAATTCACCCCTCCACTTT.

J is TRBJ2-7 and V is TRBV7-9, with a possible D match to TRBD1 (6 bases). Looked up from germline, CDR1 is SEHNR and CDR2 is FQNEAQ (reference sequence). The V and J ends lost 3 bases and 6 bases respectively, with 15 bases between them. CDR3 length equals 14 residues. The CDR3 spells CASSFAGVGGEQYF. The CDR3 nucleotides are TGTGCCAGCAGCTTTGCAGGGGTGGGCGGCGAGCAGTACTTC.

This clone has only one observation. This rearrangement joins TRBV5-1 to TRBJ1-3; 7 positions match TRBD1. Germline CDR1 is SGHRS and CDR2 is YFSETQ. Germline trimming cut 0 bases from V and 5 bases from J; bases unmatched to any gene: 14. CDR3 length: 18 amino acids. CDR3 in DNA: TGCGCCAGCAGCTTGGAAAGTGGGGGACAGACCCTTCGAAACACCATATATTTT. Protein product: CASSLESGGQTLRNTIYF.

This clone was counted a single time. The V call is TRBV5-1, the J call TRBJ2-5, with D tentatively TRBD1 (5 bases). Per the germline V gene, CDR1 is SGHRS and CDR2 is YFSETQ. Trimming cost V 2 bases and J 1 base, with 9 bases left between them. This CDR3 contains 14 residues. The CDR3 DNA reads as TGCGCCAGCAGCTTCTCTAGGGGCCAAGAGACCCAGTACTTC. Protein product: CASSFSRGQETQYF.

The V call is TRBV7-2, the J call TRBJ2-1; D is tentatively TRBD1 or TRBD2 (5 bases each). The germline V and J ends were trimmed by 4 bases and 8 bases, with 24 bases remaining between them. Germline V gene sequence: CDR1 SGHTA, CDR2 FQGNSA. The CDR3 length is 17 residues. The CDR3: CASSSDGTGTYRDEQFF. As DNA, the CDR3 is TGTGCCAGCAGCTCCGATGGGACGGGCACTTACCGGGATGAGCAGTTCTTC.

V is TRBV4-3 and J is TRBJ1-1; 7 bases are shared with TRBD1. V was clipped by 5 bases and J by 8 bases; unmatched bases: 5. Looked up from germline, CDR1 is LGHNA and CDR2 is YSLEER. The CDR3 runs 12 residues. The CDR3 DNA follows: TGCGCCAGCAGCTTCGGACAGGAAGAAGCTTTCTTT. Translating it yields CASSFGQEEAFF.

The CDR3 region is CASSQDRGPNQPQHF. The CDR3 DNA follows: TGCGCCAGCAGCCAAGATAGGGGGCCCAATCAGCCCCAGCATTTT. The rearrangement joins TRBV4-3 to TRBJ1-5; TRBD1 aligns across 7 bases. The germline V gene encodes CDR1 LGHNA and CDR2 YSLEER. The CDR3 sequence is 15 residues long. V was pared by 0 bases and J by 3 bases, with 2 bases of the junction left unmatched.

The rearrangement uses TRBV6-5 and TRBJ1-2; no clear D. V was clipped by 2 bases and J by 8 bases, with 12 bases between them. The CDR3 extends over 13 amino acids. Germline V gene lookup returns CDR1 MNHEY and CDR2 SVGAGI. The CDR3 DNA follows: TGTGCCAGCAGTTACCGGCCCTCCGGCGGCTACACCTTC. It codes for CASSYRPSGGYTF.

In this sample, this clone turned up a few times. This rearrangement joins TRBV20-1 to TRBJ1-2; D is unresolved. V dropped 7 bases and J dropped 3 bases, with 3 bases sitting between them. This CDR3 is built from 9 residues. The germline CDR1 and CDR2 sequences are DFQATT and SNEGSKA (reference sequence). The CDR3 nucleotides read TGCAGTGAGGACTATGGCTACACCTTC. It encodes CSEDYGYTF.

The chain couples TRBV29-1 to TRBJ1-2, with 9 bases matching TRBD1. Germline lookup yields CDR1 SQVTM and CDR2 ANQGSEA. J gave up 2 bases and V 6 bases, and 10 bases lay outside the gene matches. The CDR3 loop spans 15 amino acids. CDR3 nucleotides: TGCAGCGTCGCCCGGGGACAGGGACTAAACTATGGCTACACCTTC. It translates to CSVARGQGLNYGYTF.

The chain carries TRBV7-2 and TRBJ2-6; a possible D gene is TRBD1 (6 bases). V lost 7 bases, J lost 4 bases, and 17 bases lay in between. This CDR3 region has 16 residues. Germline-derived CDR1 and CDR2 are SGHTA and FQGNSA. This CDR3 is CASILRTADGANVLTF. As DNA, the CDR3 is TGTGCCAGCATCCTCCGGACAGCCGACGGGGCCAACGTCCTGACTTTC. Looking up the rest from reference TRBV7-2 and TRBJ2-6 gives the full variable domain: GAGVSQSPSNKVTEKGKDVELRCDPISGHTALYWYRQSLGQGLEFLIYFQGNSAPDKSGLPSDRFSAERTGGSVSTLTIQRTQQEDSAVYLCASILRTADGANVLTFGAGSRLTVL.

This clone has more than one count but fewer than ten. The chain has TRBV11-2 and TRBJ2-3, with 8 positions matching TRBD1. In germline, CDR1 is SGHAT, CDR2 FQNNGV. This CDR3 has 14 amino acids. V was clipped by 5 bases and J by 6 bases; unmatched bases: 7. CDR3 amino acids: CASSDRQGADTQYF. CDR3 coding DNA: TGTGCCAGCAGCGACAGGCAGGGGGCGGATACGCAGTATTTT.

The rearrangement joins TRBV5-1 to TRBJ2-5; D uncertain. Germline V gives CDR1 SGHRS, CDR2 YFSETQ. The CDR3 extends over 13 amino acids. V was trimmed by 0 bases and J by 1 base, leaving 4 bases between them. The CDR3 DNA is TGCGCCAGCAGCTTGGAAACCCAAGAGACCCAGTACTTC. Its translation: CASSLETQETQYF.

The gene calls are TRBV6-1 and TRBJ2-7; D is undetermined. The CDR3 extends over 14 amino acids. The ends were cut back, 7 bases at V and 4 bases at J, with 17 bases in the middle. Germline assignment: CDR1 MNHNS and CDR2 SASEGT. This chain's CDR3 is CASKKAQERYEQYF. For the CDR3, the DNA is TGTGCCAGCAAGAAGGCCCAAGAACGGTACGAGCAGTACTTC.

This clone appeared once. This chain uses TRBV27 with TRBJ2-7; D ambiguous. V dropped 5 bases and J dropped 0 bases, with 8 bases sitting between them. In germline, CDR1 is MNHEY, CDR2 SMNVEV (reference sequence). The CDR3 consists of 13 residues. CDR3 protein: CASSRVSSYEQYF. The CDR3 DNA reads TGTGCCAGCAGTCGGGTTTCCTCCTACGAGCAGTACTTC.

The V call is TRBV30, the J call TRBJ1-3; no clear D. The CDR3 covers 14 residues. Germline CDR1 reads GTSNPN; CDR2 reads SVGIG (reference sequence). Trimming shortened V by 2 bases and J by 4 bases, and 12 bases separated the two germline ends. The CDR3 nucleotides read TGTGCCTGGAGTCCCGCGTTTGGGGGAAACACCATATATTTT. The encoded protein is CAWSPAFGGNTIYF.

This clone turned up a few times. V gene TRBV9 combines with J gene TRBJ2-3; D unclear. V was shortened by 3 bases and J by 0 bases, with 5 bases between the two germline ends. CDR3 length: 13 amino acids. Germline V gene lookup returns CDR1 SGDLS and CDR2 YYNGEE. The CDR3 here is CASSASSTDTQYF. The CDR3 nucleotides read TGTGCCAGCAGCGCTTCGAGCACAGATACGCAGTATTTT.

The chain's CDR3 is CASSLVSGYDQPQHF. The CDR3 DNA reads as TGTGCCAGCAGCTTGGTGTCAGGGTACGATCAGCCCCAGCATTTT. This chain connects TRBV5-5 to TRBJ1-5, with TRBD1 as a possible D gene (5 bases). Germline V gene lookup returns CDR1 SGHKS and CDR2 YYEKEE (reference sequence). This CDR3 has 15 residues. Trimming removed 0 bases at V and 5 bases at J, with 12 bases between.

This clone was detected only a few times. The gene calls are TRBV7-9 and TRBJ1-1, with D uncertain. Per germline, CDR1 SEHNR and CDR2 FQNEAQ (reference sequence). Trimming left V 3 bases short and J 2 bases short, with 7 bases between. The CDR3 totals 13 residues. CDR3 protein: CASSFGDNTEAFF. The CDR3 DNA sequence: TGTGCCAGCAGCTTCGGTGACAACACTGAAGCTTTCTTT. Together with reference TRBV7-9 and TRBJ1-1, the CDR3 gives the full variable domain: DTGVSQNPRHKITKRGQNVTFRCDPISEHNRLYWYRQTLGQGPEFLTYFQNEAQLEKSRLLSDRFSAERPKGSFSTLEIQRTEQGDSAMYLCASSFGDNTEAFFGQGTRLTVV.